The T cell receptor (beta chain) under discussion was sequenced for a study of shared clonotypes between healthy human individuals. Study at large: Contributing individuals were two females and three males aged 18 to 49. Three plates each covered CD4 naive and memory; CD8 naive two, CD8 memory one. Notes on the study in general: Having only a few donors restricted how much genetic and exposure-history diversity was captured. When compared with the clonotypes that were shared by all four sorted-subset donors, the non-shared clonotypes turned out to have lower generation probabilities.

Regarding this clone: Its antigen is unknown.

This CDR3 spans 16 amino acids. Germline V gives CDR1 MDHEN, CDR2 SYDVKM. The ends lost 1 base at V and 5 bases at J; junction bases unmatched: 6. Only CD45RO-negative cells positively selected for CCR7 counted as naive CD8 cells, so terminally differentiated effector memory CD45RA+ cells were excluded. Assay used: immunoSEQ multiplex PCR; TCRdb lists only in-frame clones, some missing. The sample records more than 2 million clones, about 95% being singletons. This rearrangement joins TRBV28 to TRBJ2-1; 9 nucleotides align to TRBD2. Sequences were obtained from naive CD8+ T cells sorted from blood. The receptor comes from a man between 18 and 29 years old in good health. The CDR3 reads CASSLFASGTNNEQFF. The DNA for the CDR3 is TGTGCCAGCAGTTTATTCGCTAGCGGGACTAACAATGAGCAGTTCTTC.